The 32 T cell receptor beta chains below come from one sample, sequenced in a study of cytotoxic CD8 clonotypes in ibrutinib-treated CLL. TCRdb's copy holds only in-frame clones and misses some; the assay was immunoSEQ multiplex PCR. The data show more than 200,000 clones, approximately 79% seen once. The specimen was PBMCs, collected after 12 months of ibrutinib treatment. The receptors here all came from a human donor with chronic lymphocytic leukemia.

This clone was counted only a few times. The chain employs TRBV2 and TRBJ1-5, with D possibly matching TRBD1 (5 bases). There are 15 residues in the CDR3. Germline V gives CDR1 SNHLY, CDR2 FYNNEI. The V end lost 2 bases, the J end lost 3 bases, and 11 bases lay between the germline ends. CDR3 sequence: CASSEQGFVNQPQHF. In DNA, the CDR3 is TGTGCCAGCAGTGAACAGGGATTTGTCAATCAGCCCCAGCATTTT. Together with reference TRBV2 and TRBJ1-5, the CDR3 gives the full variable domain: EPEVTQTPSHQVTQMGQEVILRCVPISNHLYFYWYRQILGQKVEFLVSFYNNEISEKSEIFDDQFSVERPDGSNFTLKIRSTKLEDSAMYFCASSEQGFVNQPQHFGDGTRLSIL.

This rearrangement joins TRBV19 to TRBJ2-1, with D hard to call. The CDR3 has 16 amino acids. With 10 bases removed from V and 7 bases from J, the gap between germline ends came to 26 bases. Germline CDR1 reads LNHDA; CDR2 reads SQIVND (reference sequence). The CDR3 DNA sequence: TGTGCCACATCACAACTAACTACGACGGAAGGGAATGAGCAGTTCTTC. It encodes CATSQLTTTEGNEQFF.

Remarks on this clone: Different DNA sequences within this sample yield the same CDR3. CDR3 residues: CASSRSAGELFF. CDR3 nucleotide sequence: TGTGCCAGCAGTAGGTCGGCCGGGGAGCTGTTTTTT. The chain couples TRBV6-5 to TRBJ2-2; the D is unclear. The V gene's germline CDR1 is MNHEY and CDR2 SVGAGI. CDR3 length: 12 residues. Trimming took 5 bases from V and 6 from J, leaving 7 bases between them.

Of note for this clone: Germline is not matched at one junction end, which may reflect a read error. This chain joins TRBV7-7 and TRBJ2-1; 7 bases are shared with TRBD1. CDR1 and CDR2 (germline): SSHAT, FNYEAQ (reference sequence). The CDR3 consists of 15 residues. The CDR3 loop reads CASSQTGSSYNEQFF. The CDR3 nucleotides are TGTGCTAGCAGTCAGACAGGGAGCTCCTACAATGAGCAGTTCTTC.

The chain combines TRBV6-5 with TRBJ2-3; D call uncertain. Germline V CDR1 and CDR2: MNHEY, SVGAGI. V shed 4 bases and J shed 1 base, with 6 bases lying between them. This CDR3 is 13 amino acids long. DNA of the CDR3: TGTGCCAGCAGTTCGACGCGCACAGATACGCAGTATTTT. Translated, it gives CASSSTRTDTQYF.

The chain is built from TRBV9 and TRBJ2-3, with TRBD2 matching over 7 bases. Germline CDR1 is SGDLS and CDR2 is YYNGEE. This CDR3 contains 15 residues. The trim removed 7 bases at V and 4 bases at J, leaving 12 bases unmatched. The CDR3 DNA is TGTGCCAGCTCCCTTGGGGCGGGAGTTCCAGATACGCAGTATTTT. It specifies CASSLGAGVPDTQYF. The full variable domain, with the rest looked up from reference TRBV9 and TRBJ2-3, is DSGVTQTPKHLITATGQRVTLRCSPRSGDLSVYWYQQSLDQGLQFLIQYYNGEERAKGNILERFSAQQFPDLHSELNLSSLELGDSALYFCASSLGAGVPDTQYFGPGTRLTVL.

The chain employs TRBV4-2 and TRBJ2-7, with D possibly TRBD2 on 5 matching bases. Between the trimmed V and J ends, which lost 0 bases and 3 bases, there was a span of 9 bases. Germline CDR1 is LGHNA and CDR2 is YNFKEQ. The CDR3 spans 14 residues. CDR3 coding DNA: TGTGCCAGCAGCCAAGATATACTAGTCTACGAGCAGTACTTC. Amino acid sequence: CASSQDILVYEQYF.

This clone was found once. The J gene is TRBJ2-7, the V gene TRBV6-5; tentative D call: TRBD1 (5 bases). V was pared by 2 bases and J by 3 bases, with 11 bases between. The CDR3 extends over 14 amino acids. In germline, CDR1 is MNHEY, CDR2 SVGAGI. The CDR3 sequence: CASSYGQGRYEQYF. In DNA form, the CDR3 reads TGTGCCAGCAGTTACGGACAAGGACGCTACGAGCAGTACTTC.

For the CDR3, the DNA is TGTGCCAGCAGCCCGACCCATACTAGCGGGCGTGAGCAGTTCTTC. Translated: CASSPTHTSGREQFF. The V gene is TRBV28, the J gene TRBJ2-1; 9 nucleotides agree with TRBD2. V lost 6 bases to trimming and J lost 9 bases; unmatched junction nucleotides: 12. Germline assignment: CDR1 MDHEN and CDR2 SYDVKM. This CDR3 has 15 residues.

The chain carries TRBV7-9 and TRBJ2-3; the D call may be TRBD1 or TRBD2 (5 bases each). Germline V lookup: CDR1 SEHNR, CDR2 FQNEAQ (reference sequence). The CDR3 runs 15 residues. Trimming cost V 3 bases and J 2 bases, with 12 bases left between them. This CDR3 reads CASSFFGTHTDTQYF. CDR3 DNA: TGTGCCAGCAGCTTCTTCGGGACCCACACAGATACGCAGTATTTT.

The chain is built from TRBV6-5 and TRBJ1-2, with D unresolved. The V gene lost 8 bases and the J gene lost 2 bases, with 12 bases spanning the gap. The CDR3 is made up of 13 amino acids. CDR1 MNHEY and CDR2 SVGAGI come from the germline V gene. The CDR3 sequence: CASRAALNYGYTF. DNA of the CDR3: TGTGCCAGCCGTGCAGCCCTCAACTATGGCTACACCTTC.

This chain connects TRBV19 to TRBJ1-1, with D possibly TRBD1 on 5 matching bases. The V and J ends lost 4 bases and 1 base respectively, with 10 bases between them. CDR1 and CDR2 (germline): LNHDA, SQIVND (reference sequence). The CDR3 totals 14 residues. This chain's CDR3 is CASSRGGGNTEAFF. Written as DNA, the CDR3 is TGTGCCAGTAGTAGGGGTGGGGGGAACACTGAAGCTTTCTTT. The full variable domain, completed using reference TRBV19 and TRBJ1-1, is DGGITQSPKYLFRKEGQNVTLSCEQNLNHDAMYWYRQDPGQGLRLIYYSQIVNDFQKGDIAEGYSVSREKKESFPLTVTSAQKNPTAFYLCASSRGGGNTEAFFGQGTRLTVV.

The chain's CDR3 is CASSLTGVGGQPQHF. The CDR3, as DNA: TGCGCCAGCAGCTTGACAGGGGTTGGAGGTCAGCCCCAGCATTTT. The rearrangement joins TRBV5-1 to TRBJ1-5; 7 bases are a match to TRBD1. CDR3 length: 15 residues. Trimming at V came to 1 base and at J to 6 bases, leaving 7 bases not matched to a gene. In germline, CDR1 is SGHRS, CDR2 YFSETQ.

V gene TRBV18 combines with J gene TRBJ2-3; 10 bases agree with TRBD1. Per the germline V gene, CDR1 is KGHSH and CDR2 is LQKENI. The CDR3 extends over 16 amino acids. J was trimmed by 3 bases and V by 3 bases; bases with no gene match: 6. The DNA for the CDR3 is TGTGCCAGCTCACCGGGACAGGGGAAGGGGACAGATACGCAGTATTTT. It specifies CASSPGQGKGTDTQYF.

The V call is TRBV6-5, the J call TRBJ2-5; D uncertain. Trimming pared 7 bases from V and 2 bases from J, leaving 14 bases between. The CDR3 runs to 14 residues. Germline V gene sequence: CDR1 MNHEY, CDR2 SVGAGI. The CDR3 here is CASTSPLGQETQYF. The CDR3 DNA reads TGTGCCAGCACTTCACCGCTAGGGCAAGAGACCCAGTACTTC.

This clone has a handful of counts. The chain links TRBV6-6 to TRBJ2-1, with TRBD1 identical over 9 bases. CDR1 is MNHNY and CDR2 is SVGAGI in the germline V gene (reference sequence). The CDR3 loop spans 15 amino acids. After removal of 4 bases from V and 7 bases from J, the junction contained 8 bases not matched to a gene. Here the CDR3 reads CASSSTGGSWNEQFF. The CDR3 nucleotides are TGTGCCAGCAGTTCGACAGGGGGTTCTTGGAATGAGCAGTTCTTC.

This clone appeared once. CDR3 region: CASSFRLRKQFF. The CDR3, as DNA: TGTGCCAGCAGTTTTCGGCTTCGAAAGCAGTTCTTC. This chain links TRBV27 with TRBJ2-1; D is uncertain. Looked up from germline, CDR1 is MNHEY and CDR2 is SMNVEV (reference sequence). The CDR3 sequence is 12 residues long. Deletions cut 3 bases from V and 11 bases from J, with 11 bases between.

The chain has TRBV18 and TRBJ1-4; no clear D. Trimming cost V 2 bases and J 7 bases, with 14 bases left between them. In germline, CDR1 is KGHSH, CDR2 LQKENI. This CDR3 region has 15 residues. Here the CDR3 reads CASSPNPLRGEKLFF. In nucleotides, the CDR3 is TGTGCCAGCTCACCAAATCCCCTACGGGGTGAAAAACTGTTTTTT. Looking up the rest from reference TRBV18 and TRBJ1-4 gives the full variable domain: NAGVMQNPRHLVRRRGQEARLRCSPMKGHSHVYWYRQLPEEGLKFMVYLQKENIIDESGMPKERFSAEFPKEGPSILRIQQVVRGDSAAYFCASSPNPLRGEKLFFGSGTQLSVL.

The V and J genes are TRBV15 and TRBJ2-2, with TRBD1 matching over 7 bases. CDR1 and CDR2 (germline): LNHNV, YYDKDF (reference sequence). V lost 8 bases and J lost 0; bases outside the gene matches: 6. This CDR3 has 15 amino acids. For the CDR3, the DNA is TGTGCCACCGGACGTGGGACAGCGAACACCGGGGAGCTGTTTTTT. This codes for CATGRGTANTGELFF. The whole variable domain, remainder taken from reference TRBV15 and TRBJ2-2, is DAMVIQNPRYQVTQFGKPVTLSCSQTLNHNVMYWYQQKSSQAPKLLFHYYDKDFNNEADTPDNFQSRRPNTSFCFLDIRSPGLGDTAMYLCATGRGTANTGELFFGEGSRLTVL.

V usage is TRBV4-1 and J usage is TRBJ1-1; D is unresolved. Germline CDR1 MGHRA, CDR2 YSYEKL. The germline V and J ends were trimmed by 0 bases and 0 bases, with 8 bases remaining between them. The CDR3 covers 15 residues. CDR3 bases: TGCGCCAGCAGCCAAGATTTTCCCATGAACACTGAAGCTTTCTTT. This translates into CASSQDFPMNTEAFF.

The chain employs TRBV5-1 and TRBJ2-7; D gene ambiguous. Between the trimmed V and J ends, which lost 1 base and 2 bases, there was a span of 13 bases. CDR1 is SGHRS and CDR2 is YFSETQ in the germline V gene. This CDR3 has 15 amino acids. The CDR3 nucleotides are TGCGCCAGCAGCTTGCGCAGCCTAAAGACCTACGAGCAGTACTTC. Protein sequence: CASSLRSLKTYEQYF.

The chain combines TRBV7-9 with TRBJ2-4, with D unclear. This CDR3 spans 15 amino acids. V gave up 0 bases and J gave up 8 bases, with 14 bases separating them. Germline V gives CDR1 SEHNR, CDR2 FQNEAQ (reference sequence). CDR3 nucleotide sequence: TGTGCCAGCAGCTTAGCGCCAAGGGTCGAGGACATTCAGTACTTC. Its translation: CASSLAPRVEDIQYF.

This clone has only a few counts. The V call is TRBV13, the J call TRBJ1-1; TRBD1 is a possible D gene (6 bases). There are 14 residues in the CDR3. CDR1 and CDR2 (germline): PRHDT, FYEKMQ (reference sequence). V lost 1 base and J lost 4, with 10 bases in between. The DNA for the CDR3 is TGTGCCAGCAGCTTAGCCAGGGGAGTCACTGAAGCTTTCTTT. Translated, it gives CASSLARGVTEAFF.

The chain is built from TRBV10-3 and TRBJ1-1, with 7 positions matching TRBD1. From germline, CDR1 is ENHRY and CDR2 SYGVKD. CDR3 size: 15 residues. With 3 bases clipped from V and 5 bases from J, the junction kept 9 bases outside the gene matches. This CDR3 reads CAISDPRSGGTEAFF. The CDR3 region has the DNA TGTGCCATCAGTGACCCTAGGTCAGGGGGGACTGAAGCTTTCTTT.

The V call is TRBV18, the J call TRBJ1-1; TRBD1 matches at 9 bases. CDR3 length: 14 residues. Germline values: CDR1 KGHSH, CDR2 LQKENI. Unmatched junction bases numbered 2, after V lost 5 bases and J lost 1 base. CDR3: CASSSGQGNTEAFF. As DNA, the CDR3 is TGTGCCAGCTCATCGGGACAGGGGAACACTGAAGCTTTCTTT.

The chain combines TRBV2 with TRBJ2-7, with D possibly TRBD1 on 6 matching bases. Between the trimmed V and J ends, which lost 7 bases and 0 bases, there was a span of 16 bases. Germline V gene sequence: CDR1 SNHLY, CDR2 FYNNEI. This CDR3 spans 15 amino acids. CDR3 amino acids: CASKRLGAPSYEQYF. As DNA, the CDR3 is TGTGCCAGCAAAAGGTTGGGGGCACCCTCCTACGAGCAGTACTTC.

The chain links TRBV12-5 to TRBJ1-2; D is ambiguous. The germline V gene encodes CDR1 LGHNT and CDR2 FRNRAP. The V end was cut by 6 bases, the J end by 0 bases, with 8 bases between. The CDR3 covers 13 residues. CDR3 in amino acids: CASGSQTNYGYTF. The CDR3 coding sequence is TGTGCTAGTGGGAGCCAGACTAACTATGGCTACACCTTC.

V usage is TRBV12-5 and J usage is TRBJ2-1; D gene unclear. V dropped 5 bases and J dropped 10 bases, with 12 bases sitting between them. The CDR3 spans 12 residues. Germline lookup yields CDR1 LGHNT and CDR2 FRNRAP. The CDR3 loop is CASGPRRAEQFF. In DNA form, the CDR3 reads TGTGCTAGTGGTCCAAGACGGGCCGAGCAGTTCTTC.

The chain is built from TRBV2 and TRBJ1-1; D might be TRBD1 (5 bases). The germline gives CDR1 SNHLY, CDR2 FYNNEI. This CDR3 region has 13 residues. With 6 bases removed from V and 4 bases from J, the gap between germline ends came to 12 bases. Here the CDR3 DNA reads TGTGCCAGCAGGGACACTCCCACCACTGAAGCTTTCTTT. Translated: CASRDTPTTEAFF.

This chain links TRBV7-8 with TRBJ2-1; the match to TRBD2 covers 9 bases. CDR1 is SGHVS and CDR2 is FQNEAQ in the germline V gene. V lost 5 bases and J lost 9; bases outside the gene matches: 20. The CDR3 consists of 18 residues. This chain's CDR3 is CASSPKRSRLAEVGEQFF. The CDR3 DNA is TGTGCCAGCAGCCCCAAACGGTCGCGACTAGCGGAGGTCGGTGAGCAGTTCTTC.

This rearrangement joins TRBV28 to TRBJ1-5; D call uncertain. CDR3 length: 12 amino acids. Trimming took off 7 bases at V and 0 bases at J, with 4 bases between the two ends. Germline-derived CDR1 and CDR2 are MDHEN and SYDVKM. The CDR3 DNA is TGTGCCAGCAAGGATAGCAATCAGCCCCAGCATTTT. As protein: CASKDSNQPQHF.

This chain joins TRBV15 and TRBJ2-3, with D unclear. There are 14 residues in the CDR3. Deletions cut 0 bases from V and 7 bases from J, with 11 bases between. In germline, CDR1 is LNHNV, CDR2 YYDKDF (reference sequence). CDR3 coding DNA: TGTGCCACCAGCAGAGATCTGGGGTCCAATACGCAGTATTTT. Residues: CATSRDLGSNTQYF.